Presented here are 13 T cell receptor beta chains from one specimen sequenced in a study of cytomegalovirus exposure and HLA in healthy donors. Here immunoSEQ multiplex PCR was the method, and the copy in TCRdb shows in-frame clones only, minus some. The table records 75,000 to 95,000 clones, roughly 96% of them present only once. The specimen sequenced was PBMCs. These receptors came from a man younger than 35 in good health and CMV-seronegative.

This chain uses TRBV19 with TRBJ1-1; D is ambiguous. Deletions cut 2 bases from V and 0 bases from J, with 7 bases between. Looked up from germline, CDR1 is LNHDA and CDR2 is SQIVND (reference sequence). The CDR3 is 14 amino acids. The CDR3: CASSILLMNTEAFF. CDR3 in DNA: TGTGCCAGTAGTATACTGCTAATGAACACTGAAGCTTTCTTT.

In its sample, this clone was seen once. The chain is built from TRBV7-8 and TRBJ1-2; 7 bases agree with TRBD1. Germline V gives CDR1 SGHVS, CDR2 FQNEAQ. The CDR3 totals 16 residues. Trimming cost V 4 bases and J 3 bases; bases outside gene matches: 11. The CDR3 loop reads CASSSSTTTGDYGYTF. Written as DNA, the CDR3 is TGTGCCAGCAGCTCGTCTACGACCACAGGGGACTATGGCTACACCTTC. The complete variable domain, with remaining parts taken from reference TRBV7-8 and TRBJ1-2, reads GAGVSQSPRYKVAKRGQDVALRCDPISGHVSLFWYQQALGQGPEFLTYFQNEAQLDKSGLPSDRFFAERPEGSVSTLKIQRTQQEDSAVYLCASSSSTTTGDYGYTFGSGTRLTVV.

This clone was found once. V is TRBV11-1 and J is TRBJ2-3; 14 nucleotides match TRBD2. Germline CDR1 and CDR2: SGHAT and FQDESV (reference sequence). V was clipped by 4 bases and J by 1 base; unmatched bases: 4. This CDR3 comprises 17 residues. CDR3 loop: CASSSGTSGRRTDTQYF. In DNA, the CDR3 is TGTGCCAGCAGCTCAGGGACTAGCGGGAGACGCACAGATACGCAGTATTTT. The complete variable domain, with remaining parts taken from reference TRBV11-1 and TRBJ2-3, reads EAEVAQSPRYKITEKSQAVAFWCDPISGHATLYWYRQILGQGPELLVQFQDESVVDDSQLPKDRFSAERLKGVDSTLKIQPAELGDSAMYLCASSSGTSGRRTDTQYFGPGTRLTVL.

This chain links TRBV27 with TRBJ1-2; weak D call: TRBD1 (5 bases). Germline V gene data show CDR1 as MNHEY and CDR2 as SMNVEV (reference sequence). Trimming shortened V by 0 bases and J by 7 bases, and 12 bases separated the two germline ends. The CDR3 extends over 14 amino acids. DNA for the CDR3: TGTGCCAGCAGTTTATCTGGGGCGACGGGTGGCTACACCTTC. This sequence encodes CASSLSGATGGYTF.

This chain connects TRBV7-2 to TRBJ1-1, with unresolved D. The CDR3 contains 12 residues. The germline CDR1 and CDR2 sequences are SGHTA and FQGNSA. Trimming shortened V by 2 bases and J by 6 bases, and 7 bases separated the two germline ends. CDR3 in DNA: TGTGCCAGCAGCTTATCCGTTCCTGAAGCTTTCTTT. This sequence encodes CASSLSVPEAFF.

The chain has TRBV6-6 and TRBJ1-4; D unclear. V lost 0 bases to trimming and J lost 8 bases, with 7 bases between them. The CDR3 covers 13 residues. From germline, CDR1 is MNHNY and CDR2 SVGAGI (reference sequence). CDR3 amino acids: CASSYSQFEKLFF. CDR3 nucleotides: TGTGCCAGCAGTTACTCACAGTTCGAAAAACTGTTTTTT.

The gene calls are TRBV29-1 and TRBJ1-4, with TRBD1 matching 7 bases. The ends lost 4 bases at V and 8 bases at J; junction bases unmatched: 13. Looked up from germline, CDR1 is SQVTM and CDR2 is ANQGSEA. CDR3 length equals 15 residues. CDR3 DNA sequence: TGCAGCGTTGGAGGAACAGGGGAGTTCGGCGAAAAACTGTTTTTT. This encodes CSVGGTGEFGEKLFF.

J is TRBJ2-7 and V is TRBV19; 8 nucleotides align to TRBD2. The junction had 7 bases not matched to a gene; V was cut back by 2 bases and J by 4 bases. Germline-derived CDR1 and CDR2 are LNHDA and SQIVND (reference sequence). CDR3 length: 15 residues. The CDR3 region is CASSITSGDRYEQYF. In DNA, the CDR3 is TGTGCCAGTAGTATAACTAGCGGAGACAGATACGAGCAGTACTTC. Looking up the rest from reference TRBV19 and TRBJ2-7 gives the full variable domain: DGGITQSPKYLFRKEGQNVTLSCEQNLNHDAMYWYRQDPGQGLRLIYYSQIVNDFQKGDIAEGYSVSREKKESFPLTVTSAQKNPTAFYLCASSITSGDRYEQYFGPGTRLTVT.

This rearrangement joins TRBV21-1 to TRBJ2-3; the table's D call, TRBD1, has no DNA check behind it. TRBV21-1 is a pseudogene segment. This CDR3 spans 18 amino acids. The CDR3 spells CASSSGTGEDFSTDTQYF. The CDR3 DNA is TGTGCCAGCAGCTCCGGGACAGGGGAGGATTTTAGCACAGATACGCAGTATTTT.

The CDR3 is CASSELASTDTQYF. CDR3 coding DNA: TGTGCCAGCAGTGAATTAGCTAGCACAGATACGCAGTATTTT. V and J are TRBV6-1 and TRBJ2-3; D uncertain. The CDR3 loop spans 14 amino acids. CDR1 is MNHNS and CDR2 is SASEGT in the germline V gene. Trimming stripped 2 bases from V and 0 bases from J, with 6 bases between.

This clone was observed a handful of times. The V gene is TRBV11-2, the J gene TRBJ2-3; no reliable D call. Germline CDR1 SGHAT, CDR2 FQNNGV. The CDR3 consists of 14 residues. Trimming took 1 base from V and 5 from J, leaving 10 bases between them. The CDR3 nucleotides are TGTGCCAGCAGCTTAGGTAGCATCGGAGATACGCAGTATTTT. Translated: CASSLGSIGDTQYF.

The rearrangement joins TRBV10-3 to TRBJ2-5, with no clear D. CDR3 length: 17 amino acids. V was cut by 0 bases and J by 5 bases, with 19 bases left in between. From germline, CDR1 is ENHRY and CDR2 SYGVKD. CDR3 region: CAISESSLGTSLETQYF. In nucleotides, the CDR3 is TGTGCCATCAGTGAGTCTTCTTTGGGCACGTCATTGGAGACCCAGTACTTC.

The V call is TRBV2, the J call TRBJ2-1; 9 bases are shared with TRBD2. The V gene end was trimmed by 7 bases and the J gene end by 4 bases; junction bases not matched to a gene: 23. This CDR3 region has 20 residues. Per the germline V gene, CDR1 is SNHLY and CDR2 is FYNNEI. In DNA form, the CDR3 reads TGTGCCAGCAAGGGTGTGGTAACTAGCGGGTACACTCGGACTTACAATGAGCAGTTCTTC. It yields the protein CASKGVVTSGYTRTYNEQFF.